This entry lists 22 T cell receptor beta chains sequenced from one sample in a study of T cells in Graves' hyperthyroidism and ophthalmopathy (dated by TCRdb to about 2019). Library prep was done by multiplex PCR. Sequencing instrument: Illumina HiSeq 2000. TCR beta CDR3 regions were amplified from RNA transcripts. The TCR CDR3 was subjected to a first round of RT-PCR using the HTBI primer set and the Qiagen OneStep RT-PCR kit. TCRdb ran its own pipeline on the public reads, namely fastp trimming at Q25 and MiXCR clone calling, and kept in-frame beta chains. Rows are unified per CDR3 protein, each entry keeping the most common DNA and genes. The sample data list nearly 250,000 distinct CDR3 sequences, and approximately 25% of these were observed just once. The ten biggest clones cover roughly 32% of the sample. The sample taken for sequencing was blood. The receptors shown here come from a woman aged 40 to 50 with Graves' ophthalmopathy.

There are many counts of this clonotype. The chain couples TRBV24-1 to TRBJ2-5, with TRBD1 identical over 11 bases. Germline V gene data show CDR1 as KGHDR and CDR2 as SFDVKD. The CDR3 runs 16 residues. Trimming cost V 4 bases and J 5 bases; bases outside gene matches: 8. CDR3 nucleotides: TGTGCCACCAGTGACTCCGGGACAGGGGGTTCGGAGACCCAGTACTTC. It codes for CATSDSGTGGSETQYF.

In this sample, this clonotype turned up a few times. The J gene is TRBJ1-2, the V gene TRBV11-2; perhaps TRBD1 as D (5 bases). The V gene's germline CDR1 is SGHAT and CDR2 FQNNGV. The CDR3 is 15 amino acids. Trimming took off 7 bases at V and 4 bases at J, with 19 bases between the two ends. The CDR3 sequence: CASTRPWTSTYGYTF. In nucleotides, the CDR3 is TGTGCCAGCACACGACCATGGACAAGTACCTATGGCTACACCTTC.

V and J are TRBV28 and TRBJ2-5; 9 bases match TRBD1. Germline CDR1 MDHEN, CDR2 SYDVKM. The CDR3 consists of 15 residues. The V and J ends lost 5 bases and 6 bases, in that order; junction bases with no gene match: 10. For the CDR3, the DNA is TGTGCCAGCAGTCATGGACAGGGGTTTCGGAAGACCCAGTACTTC. It codes for CASSHGQGFRKTQYF.

The chain has TRBV6-2 or TRBV6-3 and TRBJ2-1; D is ambiguous. Looked up from germline, CDR1 is MNHEY and CDR2 is SVGEGT. The CDR3 loop spans 13 amino acids. The V end lost 10 bases, the J end lost 0 bases, and 10 bases lay between the germline ends. The CDR3 sequence is CATALSSYNEQFF. CDR3 bases: TGTGCCACCGCATTAAGCTCCTACAATGAGCAGTTCTTC.

This clonotype was seen at least ten times. Here the CDR3 reads CASRGLAGTSYNEQFF. In nucleotides, the CDR3 is TGTGCCAGCAGAGGACTAGCGGGAACCTCCTACAATGAGCAGTTCTTC. The chain couples TRBV2 to TRBJ2-1, with 12 bases identical to TRBD2. The V segment lost 6 bases and the J segment 0 bases; nucleotides outside the gene matches: 3. In germline, CDR1 is SNHLY, CDR2 FYNNEI. The CDR3 totals 16 residues.

This clonotype showed up many times. The rearrangement joins TRBV20-1 to TRBJ2-4; TRBD2 might be the D (6 bases). Germline V gives CDR1 DFQATT, CDR2 SNEGSKA (reference sequence). With 5 bases removed from V and 10 bases from J, the gap between germline ends came to 18 bases. This CDR3 has 13 amino acids. The CDR3 reads CSAEVTGDTIQYF. Here the CDR3 DNA reads TGCAGTGCTGAGGTTACGGGAGATACTATTCAGTACTTC.

There are many counts of this clonotype. The chain has TRBV7-2 and TRBJ2-2; 7 bases agree with TRBD2. V lost 0 bases, J lost 0 bases, and 7 bases stayed unmatched. CDR3 length equals 18 residues. Germline V gene sequence: CDR1 SGHTA, CDR2 FQGNSA. The CDR3 protein is CASSLAGTTAANTGELFF. CDR3 nucleotide sequence: TGTGCCAGCAGCTTAGCTGGGACTACAGCCGCGAACACCGGGGAGCTGTTTTTT.

V and J are TRBV6-1 and TRBJ1-2, with 7 bases aligning to TRBD1. V dropped 10 bases and J dropped 2; count of bases not matched to a gene: 4. CDR1 is MNHNS and CDR2 is SASEGT in the germline V gene. The CDR3 totals 12 residues. The CDR3 DNA reads TGTGCCACCGGACAGGAGAACTATGGCTACACCTTC. It is translated as CATGQENYGYTF.

There are many counts of this clonotype. The chain uses TRBV30 and TRBJ2-7; 10 bases map to TRBD1. Germline CDR1 is GTSNPN and CDR2 is SVGIG (reference sequence). The ends lost 3 bases at V and 6 bases at J; junction bases unmatched: 8. The CDR3 loop spans 14 amino acids. CDR3 in DNA: TGTGCCTGGAGCTCTGGGACAGGGGCCTTCGAGCAGTACTTC. Its translation is CAWSSGTGAFEQYF.

With regard to this clonotype: This may be a read error, as it is one base from a much larger clone. This chain connects TRBV5-1 to TRBJ1-1; 8 bases line up with TRBD1. Trimming removed 4 bases from V and 4 bases from J; junction bases left unmatched: 9. Germline V gene lookup returns CDR1 SGHRS and CDR2 YFSETQ. The CDR3 contains 15 residues. This chain's CDR3 is CASSPSTGVGTEAFF. The CDR3 coding sequence is TGCGCCAGCAGCCCCTCGACAGGGGTAGGCACTGAAGCTTTCTTT.

The rearrangement links TRBV30 to TRBJ1-1; a weak D match, TRBD1 (5 bases). V lost 4 bases to trimming and J lost 0 bases, with 12 bases between them. Germline loops: CDR1 GTSNPN, CDR2 SVGIG (reference sequence). CDR3 length equals 14 residues. Here the CDR3 reads CAWTGRGVNTEAFF. In DNA, the CDR3 is TGTGCCTGGACAGGGAGAGGGGTGAACACTGAAGCTTTCTTT. The whole variable domain, filled in from reference TRBV30 and TRBJ1-1, reads SQTIHQWPATLVQPVGSPLSLECTVEGTSNPNLYWYRQAAGRGLQLLFYSVGIGQISSEVPQNLSASRPQDRQFILSSKKLLLSDSGFYLCAWTGRGVNTEAFFGQGTRLTVV.

This clonotype was counted ten times or more. The J gene is TRBJ1-1, the V gene TRBV20-1; 9 bases agree with TRBD1. This CDR3 has 16 amino acids. V was pared by 1 base and J by 3 bases, with 9 bases of the junction left unmatched. CDR1 is DFQATT, CDR2 SNEGSKA, per germline (reference sequence). For the CDR3, the DNA is TGCAGTGCTAGAGTCCCGGACAGGGGCGGGGACACTGAAGCTTTCTTT. Its protein product is CSARVPDRGGDTEAFF.

In its sample, this clonotype was seen many times. The chain is built from TRBV2 and TRBJ1-2, with no clear D. The germline V gene encodes CDR1 SNHLY and CDR2 FYNNEI. The CDR3 runs to 15 residues. Deletions cut 0 bases from V and 6 bases from J, with 14 bases between. CDR3 DNA: TGTGCCAGCAGTGAAGCGGAGGGTTTTGGACATGGCTACACCTTC. The encoded protein is CASSEAEGFGHGYTF.

This clonotype was counted at least ten times. The CDR3 DNA reads as TGTGCCAGCAGCCCTAACCAAGGACAGGGGTCCCAGTACTTC. Translating gives CASSPNQGQGSQYF. The genes are TRBV11-1 and TRBJ2-5, with 9 bases identical to TRBD1. V dropped 5 bases and J dropped 9; count of bases not matched to a gene: 10. CDR3 length: 14 amino acids. Germline V gene lookup returns CDR1 SGHAT and CDR2 FQDESV (reference sequence). The whole variable domain, filled in from reference TRBV11-1 and TRBJ2-5, reads EAEVAQSPRYKITEKSQAVAFWCDPISGHATLYWYRQILGQGPELLVQFQDESVVDDSQLPKDRFSAERLKGVDSTLKIQPAELGDSAMYLCASSPNQGQGSQYFGPGTRLLVL.

This clonotype has at least ten counts. The gene calls are TRBV4-2 and TRBJ2-7, with a weak D call TRBD2 (6 bases). Germline V gene sequence: CDR1 LGHNA, CDR2 YNFKEQ. The CDR3 loop spans 14 amino acids. Trimming left V 4 bases short and J 2 bases short, with 12 bases between. The CDR3 loop reads CASSLTSSTYEQYF. The CDR3 DNA follows: TGTGCCAGCAGCCTCACTAGCTCGACCTACGAGCAGTACTTC.

This clonotype was counted ten times or more. The rearrangement joins TRBV6-4 to TRBJ2-1; D perhaps matches TRBD2 (6 bases). This CDR3 has 15 amino acids. Trimming shortened V by 3 bases and J by 1 base, and 10 bases separated the two germline ends. Germline V gives CDR1 MRHNA, CDR2 SNTAGT. The CDR3 nucleotides are TGTGCCAGCAGTGAAGCGGGCTATTCCTACAATGAGCAGTTCTTC. This codes for CASSEAGYSYNEQFF.

Points on this clonotype: One junction end does not reproduce the germline sequence, and a read error may be involved. V usage is TRBV24-1 and J usage is TRBJ1-3; no clear D. CDR1 and CDR2 (germline): KGHDR, SFDVKD. CDR3 length equals 14 residues. The CDR3 reads CASSARRSGNTIYF. Here the CDR3 DNA reads TGTGCCAGCAGTGCCCGTCGCTCTGGAAACACCATATATTTT.

The table lists this clonotype with many counts. This may come from a read error, since a much larger clone is one base off. V is TRBV6-2 or TRBV6-3 and J is TRBJ1-1; D is possibly TRBD1 (6 bases). Germline CDR1 MNHEY, CDR2 SVGEGT. This CDR3 has 15 residues. CDR3 amino acids: CASSFGQSLGTEALF. The CDR3 DNA is TGTGCCAGCAGTTTCGGACAGTCTTTAGGCACTGAAGCTCTCTTT.

The chain is built from TRBV24-1 and TRBJ2-7, with a tentative D call TRBD1 (6 bases). This CDR3 is 12 amino acids long. Between the trimmed V and J ends, which lost 9 bases and 3 bases, there was a span of 11 bases. The germline CDR1 and CDR2 sequences are KGHDR and SFDVKD. Here the CDR3 reads CATQGQYYEQYF. As DNA, the CDR3 is TGTGCCACCCAAGGACAGTACTACGAGCAGTACTTC.

This clonotype was seen at least ten times. The chain employs TRBV30 and TRBJ2-5; 7 positions match TRBD2. The trim removed 0 bases at V and 4 bases at J, leaving 5 bases unmatched. The CDR3 is 14 amino acids. Germline values: CDR1 GTSNPN, CDR2 SVGIG (reference sequence). CDR3 in DNA: TGTGCCTGGAGTGTAATAGCGGGCCGAGAGACCCAGTACTTC. Its protein product is CAWSVIAGRETQYF.

In its sample, this clonotype was seen many times. This sequence joins TRBV6-5 and TRBJ2-2; a weak D match, TRBD2 (6 bases). The CDR3 runs 15 residues. Per the germline V gene, CDR1 is MNHEY and CDR2 is SVGAGI. V lost 3 bases and J lost 4, with 12 bases in between. The CDR3 reads CASSYTEGSTGELFF. CDR3 DNA sequence: TGTGCCAGCAGTTATACGGAGGGGAGCACCGGGGAGCTGTTTTTT.

This clonotype was counted ten times or more. The chain recombines TRBV4-1 with TRBJ1-1; TRBD1 might be the D (6 bases). V was shortened by 0 bases and J by 3 bases, with 23 bases between the two germline ends. Looked up from germline, CDR1 is MGHRA and CDR2 is YSYEKL. The CDR3 runs to 19 residues. The CDR3, as DNA: TGCGCCAGCAGCCAAGATTTTTTCGAGTTCCGGGACAAGGACACTGAAGCTTTCTTT. Translation: CASSQDFFEFRDKDTEAFF.